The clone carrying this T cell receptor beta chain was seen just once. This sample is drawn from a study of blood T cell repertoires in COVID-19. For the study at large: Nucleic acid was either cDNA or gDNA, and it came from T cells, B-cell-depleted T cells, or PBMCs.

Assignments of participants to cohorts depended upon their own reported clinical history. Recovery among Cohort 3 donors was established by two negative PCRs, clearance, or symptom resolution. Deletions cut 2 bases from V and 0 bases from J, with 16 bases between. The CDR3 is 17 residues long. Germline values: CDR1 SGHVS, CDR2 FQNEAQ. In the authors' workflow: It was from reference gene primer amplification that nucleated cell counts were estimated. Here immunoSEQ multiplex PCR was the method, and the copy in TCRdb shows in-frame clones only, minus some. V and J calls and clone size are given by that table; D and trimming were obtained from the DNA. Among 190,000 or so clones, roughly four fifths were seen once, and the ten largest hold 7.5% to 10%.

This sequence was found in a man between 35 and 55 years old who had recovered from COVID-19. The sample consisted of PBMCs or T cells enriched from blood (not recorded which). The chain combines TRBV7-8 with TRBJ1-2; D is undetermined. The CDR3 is CASSLSARQFSNYGYTF. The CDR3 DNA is TGTGCCAGCAGCTTAAGTGCCCGACAATTTTCTAACTATGGCTACACCTTC. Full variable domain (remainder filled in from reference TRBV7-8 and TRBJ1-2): GAGVSQSPRYKVAKRGQDVALRCDPISGHVSLFWYQQALGQGPEFLTYFQNEAQLDKSGLPSDRFFAERPEGSVSTLKIQRTQQEDSAVYLCASSLSARQFSNYGYTFGSGTRLTVV.